The 10 T cell receptor beta chains listed next were all sequenced from one sample in a study of response to subunit inactivated influenza vaccine. Each CDR3 protein is one row after TCRdb ran MiXCR on the RT-PCR reads. The sample lists around 300,000 distinct CDR3 sequences, around 20% occurring once. Here the sequenced sample was PBMCs from blood, taken less than 22 months after vaccination. The receptors were gathered from a man aged 50-75 years who received an inactivated influenza vaccine.

This clonotype was seen at least ten times. This chain uses TRBV4-2 with TRBJ2-5; D might be TRBD2 (5 bases). V lost 4 bases and J lost 2, with 17 bases in between. Germline V CDR1 and CDR2: LGHNA, YNFKEQ. This CDR3 has 16 residues. CDR3 nucleotides: TGTGCCAGCAGCCCCTCGAGCGCAGCGGAGCAAGAGACCCAGTACTTC. Protein: CASSPSSAAEQETQYF.

The chain couples TRBV5-1 to TRBJ1-2; 9 positions match TRBD1. CDR3 length equals 13 residues. J gave up 8 bases and V 4 bases, and 6 bases lay outside the gene matches. Germline values: CDR1 SGHRS, CDR2 YFSETQ. The CDR3 DNA follows: TGCGCCAGCAGCGGGGACAGGGCGAGGGGCTACACCTTC. Residues: CASSGDRARGYTF.

V and J are TRBV7-2 and TRBJ1-2; tentative D call: TRBD1 (5 bases). The V gene's germline CDR1 is SGHTA and CDR2 FQGNSA. V was pared by 6 bases and J by 7 bases, with 12 bases between. There are 12 residues in the CDR3. Here the CDR3 reads CASSFTGIGYTF. DNA for the CDR3: TGTGCCAGCAGTTTTACAGGAATTGGCTACACCTTC.

The genes are TRBV29-1 and TRBJ2-1; the D call may be TRBD1 or TRBD2 (5 bases each). The CDR3 sequence is 15 residues long. V lost 7 bases, J lost 0 bases, and 16 bases lay in between. Germline loops: CDR1 SQVTM, CDR2 ANQGSEA. In DNA form, the CDR3 reads TGCAGCGGTATTGGGGCCGGAGGCTCCTACAATGAGCAGTTCTTC. This encodes CSGIGAGGSYNEQFF.

This clonotype was observed a few times. The genes are TRBV7-6 and TRBJ2-1, with 8 nucleotides matching TRBD2. V lost 2 bases and J lost 4; bases outside the gene matches: 10. CDR1 SGHVS and CDR2 FNYEAQ come from the germline V gene. The CDR3 has 17 residues. The CDR3 reads CASSLRPTGGRYNEQFF. The CDR3 DNA sequence: TGTGCCAGCAGCTTAAGGCCGACAGGCGGGAGGTACAATGAGCAGTTCTTC.

This clonotype was observed a handful of times. This sequence joins TRBV2 and TRBJ2-7, with D possibly TRBD1 on 6 matching bases. This CDR3 contains 13 residues. Germline assignment: CDR1 SNHLY and CDR2 FYNNEI. V shed 4 bases and J shed 0 bases, with 7 bases lying between them. The CDR3 nucleotides are TGTGCCAGCAGTGGGACAGTCTCCTACGAGCAGTACTTC. Amino acids: CASSGTVSYEQYF. Supplemented by reference TRBV2 and TRBJ2-7, the full variable domain reads EPEVTQTPSHQVTQMGQEVILRCVPISNHLYFYWYRQILGQKVEFLVSFYNNEISEKSEIFDDQFSVERPDGSNFTLKIRSTKLEDSAMYFCASSGTVSYEQYFGPGTRLTVT.

The chain employs TRBV7-2 and TRBJ1-2; D might be TRBD1 (5 bases). V lost 0 bases and J lost 4, with 9 bases in between. Germline V gives CDR1 SGHTA, CDR2 FQGNSA. The CDR3 runs 14 residues. CDR3 sequence (DNA): TGTGCCAGCAGCTTAGCTTCGGGACTCTATGGCTACACCTTC. This gives the protein CASSLASGLYGYTF.

The chain couples TRBV6-1 to TRBJ2-1; TRBD2 aligns across 9 bases. Trimming removed 5 bases from V and 5 bases from J; junction bases left unmatched: 7. Germline CDR1 and CDR2: MNHNS and SASEGT. The CDR3 sequence is 15 residues long. This CDR3 is CASSLSGRTNNEQFF. As DNA, the CDR3 is TGTGCCAGCAGTCTGAGCGGGAGGACCAACAATGAGCAGTTCTTC.

The chain joins TRBV5-1 to TRBJ2-3, with D uncertain. CDR3 length equals 15 residues. Germline V gene lookup returns CDR1 SGHRS and CDR2 YFSETQ. V was shortened by 0 bases and J by 2 bases, with 10 bases between the two germline ends. The CDR3 loop reads CASSLGTVPTDTQYF. The CDR3 coding sequence is TGCGCCAGCAGCTTGGGTACAGTGCCCACAGATACGCAGTATTTT. The full variable domain, completed using reference TRBV5-1 and TRBJ2-3, is KAGVTQTPRYLIKTRGQQVTLSCSPISGHRSVSWYQQTPGQGLQFLFEYFSETQRNKGNFPGRFSGRQFSNSRSEMNVSTLELGDSALYLCASSLGTVPTDTQYFGPGTRLTVL.

CDR3 region: CASSQGRGRNEQFF. CDR3 coding DNA: TGTGCCAGCAGTCAAGGCAGGGGTCGGAATGAGCAGTTCTTC. The chain employs TRBV28 and TRBJ2-1; D is possibly TRBD1 (6 bases). V was cut by 5 bases and J by 7 bases, with 15 bases left in between. Germline V CDR1 and CDR2: MDHEN, SYDVKM. This CDR3 has 14 residues.